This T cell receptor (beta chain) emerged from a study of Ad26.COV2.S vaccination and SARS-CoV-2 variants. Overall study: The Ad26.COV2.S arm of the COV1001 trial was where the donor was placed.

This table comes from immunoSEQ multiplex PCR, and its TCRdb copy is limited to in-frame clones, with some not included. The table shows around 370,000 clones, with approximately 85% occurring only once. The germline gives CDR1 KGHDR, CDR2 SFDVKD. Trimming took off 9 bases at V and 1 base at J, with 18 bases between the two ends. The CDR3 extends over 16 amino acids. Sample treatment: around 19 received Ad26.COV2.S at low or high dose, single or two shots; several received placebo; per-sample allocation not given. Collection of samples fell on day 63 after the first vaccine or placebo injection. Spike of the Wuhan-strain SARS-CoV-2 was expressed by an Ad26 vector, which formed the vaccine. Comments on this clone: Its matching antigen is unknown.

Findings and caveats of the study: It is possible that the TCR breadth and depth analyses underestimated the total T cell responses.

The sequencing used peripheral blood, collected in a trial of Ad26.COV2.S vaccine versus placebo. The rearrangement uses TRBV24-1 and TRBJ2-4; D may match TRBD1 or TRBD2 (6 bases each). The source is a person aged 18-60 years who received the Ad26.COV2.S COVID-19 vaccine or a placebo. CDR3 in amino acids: CATLAEGGLAKNIQYF. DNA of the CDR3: TGTGCCACCCTAGCAGAGGGGGGCCTGGCCAAAAACATTCAGTACTTC.